This TCR beta chain was documented in a study of Graves' ophthalmopathy and Graves' hyperthyroidism. Study-level points and caveats: Blood repertoires reportedly contained most expanded thyroid clonotypes above 0.001 frequency.

Using RNA transcripts, the TCR beta CDR3 regions were amplified. Investigators did first-round RT-PCR with HTBI primers, then second-round multiplex PCR. TCRdb passed the multiplex PCR reads through MiXCR, listing each CDR3 protein once. The data show around 520,000 distinct CDR3 sequences, less than 40% seen once. The CDR3 sequence is 18 residues long. The germline gives CDR1 LNHDA, CDR2 SQIVND (reference sequence). Trimming removed 2 bases from V and 3 bases from J, with 20 bases in between. In the case of this clonotype: Its antigen is not identified.

The TCR was taken from an adult man with Graves' hyperthyroidism. J is TRBJ1-5 and V is TRBV19, with D maybe TRBD1 (5 bases). The sample was peripheral blood or thyroid tissue (not recorded which). In nucleotides, the CDR3 is TGTGCCAGTAGTATAAGGAGAGGGGCAGGCGAACTCAATCAGCCCCAGCATTTT. Translating it yields CASSIRRGAGELNQPQHF. Combining the CDR3 with reference TRBV19 and TRBJ1-5 gives the whole variable domain DGGITQSPKYLFRKEGQNVTLSCEQNLNHDAMYWYRQDPGQGLRLIYYSQIVNDFQKGDIAEGYSVSREKKESFPLTVTSAQKNPTAFYLCASSIRRGAGELNQPQHFGDGTRLSIL.